The entry that follows covers one TCR beta chain sequence. A single record per CDR3 protein comes from TCRdb applying MiXCR to the 5' RACE reads. The data show 20,000 to 30,000 distinct CDR3 sequences, 4.3% seen once. The data belong to a study of early T cells in non-severe SARS-CoV-2 infection. Germline assignment: CDR1 SGHTA and CDR2 FQGNSA. The CDR3 is 14 amino acids. With 11 bases clipped from V and 1 base from J, the junction kept 10 bases outside the gene matches. The receptor's source is an adult who was a healthcare worker with PCR-confirmed SARS-CoV-2 infection or an uninfected control (not recorded which). This sequence joins TRBV7-2 and TRBJ2-7, with TRBD2 identical over 8 bases. What was sequenced was whole blood. For the CDR3, the DNA is TGTGCCTCGAAGCCGGCGGGGGGATCCTACGAGCAGTACTTC. Protein: CASKPAGGSYEQYF.